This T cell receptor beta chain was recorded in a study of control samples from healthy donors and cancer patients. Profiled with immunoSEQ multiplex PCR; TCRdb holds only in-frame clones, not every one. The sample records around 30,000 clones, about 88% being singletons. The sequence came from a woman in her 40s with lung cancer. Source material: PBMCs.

The CDR3 here is CASSSQRAVNYGYTF. DNA for the CDR3: TGTGCCAGCAGCTCCCAAAGGGCCGTCAACTATGGCTACACCTTC. The chain has TRBV11-2 and TRBJ1-2; D gene uncertain. Germline loops: CDR1 SGHAT, CDR2 FQNNGV. The CDR3 spans 15 residues. Trimming left V 4 bases short and J 2 bases short, with 14 bases between.